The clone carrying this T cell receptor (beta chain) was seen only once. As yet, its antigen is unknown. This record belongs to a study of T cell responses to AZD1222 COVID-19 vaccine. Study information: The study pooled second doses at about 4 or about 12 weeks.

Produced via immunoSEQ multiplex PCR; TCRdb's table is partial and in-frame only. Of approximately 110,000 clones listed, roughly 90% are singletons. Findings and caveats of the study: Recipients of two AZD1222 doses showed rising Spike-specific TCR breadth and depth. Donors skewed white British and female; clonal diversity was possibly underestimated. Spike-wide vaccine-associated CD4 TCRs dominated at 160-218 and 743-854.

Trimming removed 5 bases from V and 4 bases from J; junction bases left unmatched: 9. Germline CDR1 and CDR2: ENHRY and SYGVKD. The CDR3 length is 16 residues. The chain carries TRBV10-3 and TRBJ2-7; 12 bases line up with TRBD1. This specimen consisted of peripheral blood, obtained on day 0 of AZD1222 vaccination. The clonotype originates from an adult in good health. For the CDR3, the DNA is TGTGCCATCAGTTTAGCGCCGGGACAGGGGGCTTACGAGCAGTACTTC. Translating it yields CAISLAPGQGAYEQYF.